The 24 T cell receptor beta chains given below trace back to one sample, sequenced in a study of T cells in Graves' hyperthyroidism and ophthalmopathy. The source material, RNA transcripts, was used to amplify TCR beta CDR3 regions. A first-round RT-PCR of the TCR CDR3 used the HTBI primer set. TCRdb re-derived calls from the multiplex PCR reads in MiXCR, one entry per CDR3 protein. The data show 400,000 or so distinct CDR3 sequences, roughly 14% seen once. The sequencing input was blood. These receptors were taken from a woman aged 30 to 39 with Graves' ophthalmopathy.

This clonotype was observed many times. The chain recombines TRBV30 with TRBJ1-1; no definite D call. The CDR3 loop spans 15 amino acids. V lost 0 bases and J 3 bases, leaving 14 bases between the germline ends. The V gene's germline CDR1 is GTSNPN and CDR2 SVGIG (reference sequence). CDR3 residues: CAWSVRRNQYTEAFF. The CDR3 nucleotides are TGTGCCTGGAGTGTTCGTCGAAACCAATACACTGAAGCTTTCTTT.

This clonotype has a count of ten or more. The CDR3 sequence: CASSADRGNTDTQYF. The CDR3, as DNA: TGTGCCAGCAGCGCGGACAGGGGGAACACAGATACGCAGTATTTT. The chain joins TRBV5-6 to TRBJ2-3, with 10 bases lining up with TRBD1. The CDR3 totals 15 residues. Germline CDR1 reads SGHDT; CDR2 reads YYEEEE. V dropped 4 bases and J dropped 2; count of bases not matched to a gene: 4.

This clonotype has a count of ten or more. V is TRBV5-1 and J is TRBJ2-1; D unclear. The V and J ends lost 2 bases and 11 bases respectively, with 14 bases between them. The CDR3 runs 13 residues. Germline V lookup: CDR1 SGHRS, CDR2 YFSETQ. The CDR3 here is CASSLDSPSKQFF. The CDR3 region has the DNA TGCGCCAGCAGCTTAGACTCTCCCTCTAAGCAGTTCTTC.

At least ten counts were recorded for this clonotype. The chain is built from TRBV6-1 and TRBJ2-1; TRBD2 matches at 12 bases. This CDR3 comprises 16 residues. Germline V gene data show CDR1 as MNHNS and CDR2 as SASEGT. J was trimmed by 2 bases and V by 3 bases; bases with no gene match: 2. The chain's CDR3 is CASSDGLAGPYNEQFF. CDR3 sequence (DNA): TGTGCCAGCAGTGACGGACTAGCGGGACCCTACAATGAGCAGTTCTTC.

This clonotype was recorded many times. The CDR3 nucleotides are TGTGCCAGCAGCTCCCTCACGGGGGGGGCAGGAGAGACCCAGTACTTC. Protein product: CASSSLTGGAGETQYF. This sequence joins TRBV3-1 and TRBJ2-5; 8 bases agree with TRBD2. The CDR3 length is 16 residues. J gave up 4 bases and V 5 bases, and 12 bases lay outside the gene matches. Per germline, CDR1 LGHDT and CDR2 YNNKEL (reference sequence).

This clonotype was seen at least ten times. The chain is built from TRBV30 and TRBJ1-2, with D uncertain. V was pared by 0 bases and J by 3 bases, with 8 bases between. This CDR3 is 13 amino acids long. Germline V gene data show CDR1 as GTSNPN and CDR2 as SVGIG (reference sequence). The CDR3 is CAWSVLLDYGYTF. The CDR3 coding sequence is TGTGCCTGGAGTGTCCTACTAGACTATGGCTACACCTTC.

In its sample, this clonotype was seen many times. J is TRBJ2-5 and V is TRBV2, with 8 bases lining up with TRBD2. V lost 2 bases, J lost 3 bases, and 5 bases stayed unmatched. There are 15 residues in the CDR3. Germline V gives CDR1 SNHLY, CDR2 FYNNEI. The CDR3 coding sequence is TGTGCCAGCAGTGAATCTAGCGGGCCGAAAGAGACCCAGTACTTC. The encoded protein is CASSESSGPKETQYF.

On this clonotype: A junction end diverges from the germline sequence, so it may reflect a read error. CDR3 sequence (DNA): TGTGCCAGCAGTTTGCCGCTCTGGGGGGGCACCTGGGAGCTGTTTTTT. Its translation is CASSLPLWGGTWELFF. The chain uses TRBV28 and TRBJ2-2; possible D gene TRBD2, 7 bases. This CDR3 has 16 amino acids. CDR1 and CDR2 (germline): MDHEN, SYDVKM. The whole variable domain, remainder taken from reference TRBV28 and TRBJ2-2, is DVKVTQSSRYLVKRTGEKVFLECVQDMDHENMFWYRQDPGLGLRLIYFSYDVKMKEKGDIPEGYSVSREKKERFSLILESASTNQTSMYLCASSLPLWGGTWELFFGEGSRLTVL.

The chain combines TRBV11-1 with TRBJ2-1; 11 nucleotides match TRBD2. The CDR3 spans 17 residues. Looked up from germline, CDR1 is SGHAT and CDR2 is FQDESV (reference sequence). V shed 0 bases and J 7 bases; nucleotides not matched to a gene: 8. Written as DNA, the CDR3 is TGTGCCAGCAGCTTAGCCCTCCTAGCGGGGGGCGGTAATGAGCAGTTCTTC. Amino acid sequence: CASSLALLAGGGNEQFF. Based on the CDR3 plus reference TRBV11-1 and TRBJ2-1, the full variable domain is EAEVAQSPRYKITEKSQAVAFWCDPISGHATLYWYRQILGQGPELLVQFQDESVVDDSQLPKDRFSAERLKGVDSTLKIQPAELGDSAMYLCASSLALLAGGGNEQFFGPGTRLTVL.

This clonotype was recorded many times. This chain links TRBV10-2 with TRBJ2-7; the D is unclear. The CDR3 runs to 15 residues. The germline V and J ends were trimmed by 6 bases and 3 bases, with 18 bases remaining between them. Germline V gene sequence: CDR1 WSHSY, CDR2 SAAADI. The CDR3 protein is CASSEPSSLSYEQYF. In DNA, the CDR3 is TGCGCCAGCAGCGAACCGAGTTCCCTCAGCTACGAGCAGTACTTC.

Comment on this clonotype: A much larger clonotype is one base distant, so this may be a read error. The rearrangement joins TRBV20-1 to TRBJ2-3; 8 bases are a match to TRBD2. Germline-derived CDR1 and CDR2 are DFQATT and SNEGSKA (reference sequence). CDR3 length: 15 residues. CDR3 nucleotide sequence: TGCAGTGCTAGTCAGGCGGGGGGCCGCACAAATACGCAGTATTTT. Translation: CSASQAGGRTNTQYF.

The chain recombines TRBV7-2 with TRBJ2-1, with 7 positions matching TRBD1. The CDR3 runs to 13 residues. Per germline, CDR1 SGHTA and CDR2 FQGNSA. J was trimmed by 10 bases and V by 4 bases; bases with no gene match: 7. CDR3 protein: CASSSGQRNEQFF. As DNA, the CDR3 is TGTGCCAGCAGCTCGGGACAGCGGAACGAGCAGTTCTTC.

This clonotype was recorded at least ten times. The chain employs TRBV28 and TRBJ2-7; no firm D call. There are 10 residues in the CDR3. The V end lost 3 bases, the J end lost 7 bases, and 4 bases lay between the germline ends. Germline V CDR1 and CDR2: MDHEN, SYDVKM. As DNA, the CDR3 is TGTGCCAGCAGTTTGGGTGAGCAGTACTTC. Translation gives CASSLGEQYF.

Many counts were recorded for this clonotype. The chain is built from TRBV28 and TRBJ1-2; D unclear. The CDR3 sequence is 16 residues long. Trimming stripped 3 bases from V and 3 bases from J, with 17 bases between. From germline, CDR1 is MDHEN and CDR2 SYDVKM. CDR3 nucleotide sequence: TGTGCCAGCAGTTTTTTCCCGCGGACGGACTACTATGGCTACACCTTC. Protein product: CASSFFPRTDYYGYTF.

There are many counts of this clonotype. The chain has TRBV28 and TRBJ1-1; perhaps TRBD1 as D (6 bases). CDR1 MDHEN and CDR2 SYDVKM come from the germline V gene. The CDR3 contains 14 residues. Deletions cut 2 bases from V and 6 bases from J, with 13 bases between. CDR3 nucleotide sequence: TGTGCCAGCAGTTTAACAGGGAGGACCGCTGAAGCTTTCTTT. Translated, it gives CASSLTGRTAEAFF.

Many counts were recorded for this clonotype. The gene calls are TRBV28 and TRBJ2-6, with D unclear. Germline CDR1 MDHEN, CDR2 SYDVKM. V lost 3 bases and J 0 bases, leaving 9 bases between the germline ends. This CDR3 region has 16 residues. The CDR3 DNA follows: TGTGCCAGCAGTTTCTGGACCATCTCTGGGGCCAACGTCCTGACTTTC. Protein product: CASSFWTISGANVLTF.

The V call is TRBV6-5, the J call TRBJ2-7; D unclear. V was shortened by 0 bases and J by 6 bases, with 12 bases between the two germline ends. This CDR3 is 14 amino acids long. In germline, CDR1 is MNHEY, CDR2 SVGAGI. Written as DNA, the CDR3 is TGTGCCAGCAGTTACTCACCGGTCTCGCGCGAGCAGTACTTC. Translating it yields CASSYSPVSREQYF.

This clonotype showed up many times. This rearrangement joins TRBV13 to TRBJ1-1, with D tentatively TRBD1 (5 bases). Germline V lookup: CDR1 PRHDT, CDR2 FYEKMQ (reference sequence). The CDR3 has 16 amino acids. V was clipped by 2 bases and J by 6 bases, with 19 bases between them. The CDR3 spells CASSLNVLGPPAEAFF. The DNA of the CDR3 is TGTGCCAGCAGCTTAAATGTGTTGGGACCCCCCGCTGAAGCTTTCTTT.

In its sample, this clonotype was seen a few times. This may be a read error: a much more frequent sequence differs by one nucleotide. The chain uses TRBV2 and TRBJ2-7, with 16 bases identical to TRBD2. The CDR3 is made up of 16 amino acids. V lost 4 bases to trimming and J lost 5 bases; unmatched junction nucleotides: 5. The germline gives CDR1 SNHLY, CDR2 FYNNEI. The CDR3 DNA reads TGTGCCAGCAGTGCTACGGGACTAGCGGGGGGGGACGAGCAGTACTTC. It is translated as CASSATGLAGGDEQYF.

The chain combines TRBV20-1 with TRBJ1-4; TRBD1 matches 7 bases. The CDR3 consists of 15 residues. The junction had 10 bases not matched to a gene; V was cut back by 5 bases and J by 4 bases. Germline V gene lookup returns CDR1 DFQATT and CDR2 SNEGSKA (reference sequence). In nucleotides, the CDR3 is TGCAGTGCTCTACCCCCCAGGGGGGGTAATGAAAAACTGTTTTTT. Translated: CSALPPRGGNEKLFF.

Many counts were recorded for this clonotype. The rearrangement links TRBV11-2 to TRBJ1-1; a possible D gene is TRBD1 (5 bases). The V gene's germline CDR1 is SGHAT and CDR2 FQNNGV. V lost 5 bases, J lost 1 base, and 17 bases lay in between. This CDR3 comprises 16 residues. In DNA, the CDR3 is TGTGCCAGCAGCCCGGGGAGGGAGGGACCGAACACTGAAGCTTTCTTT. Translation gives CASSPGREGPNTEAFF.

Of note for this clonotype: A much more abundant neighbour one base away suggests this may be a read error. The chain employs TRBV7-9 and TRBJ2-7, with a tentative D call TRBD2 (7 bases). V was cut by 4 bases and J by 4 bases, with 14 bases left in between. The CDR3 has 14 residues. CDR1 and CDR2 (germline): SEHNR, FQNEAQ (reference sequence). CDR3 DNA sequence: TGTGCCAGCAGCTCGGGGGGCGCACCTTACGAGCAGTACTTC. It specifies CASSSGGAPYEQYF.

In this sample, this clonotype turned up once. The CDR3 DNA reads as TGTGCCAGCAGCCCAGGGACAGTTAAAGGCTCTGGAAACACCATATATTTT. It translates to CASSPGTVKGSGNTIYF. This chain links TRBV5-5 with TRBJ1-3; 7 nucleotides match TRBD1. The trim removed 4 bases at V and 0 bases at J, leaving 10 bases unmatched. The CDR3 totals 17 residues. The germline V gene encodes CDR1 SGHKS and CDR2 YYEKEE (reference sequence).

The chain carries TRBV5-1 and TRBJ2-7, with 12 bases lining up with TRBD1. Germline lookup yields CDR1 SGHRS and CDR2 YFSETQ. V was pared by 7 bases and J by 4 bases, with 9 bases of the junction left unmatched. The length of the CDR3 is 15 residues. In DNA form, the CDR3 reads TGCGCCAGCGGAACGGGGACAGGGGGCACTTACGAGCAGTACTTC. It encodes CASGTGTGGTYEQYF.